Below, 24 T cell receptor beta chains from the same sample are listed, as sequenced in a study of shared clonotypes between healthy human individuals. Data came from immunoSEQ multiplex PCR; TCRdb stores just in-frame clones and leaves some out. The data show roughly 2.2 million clones, with 92% seen just once and about 0.36% held by the top ten. Sequencing input: naive CD4+ T cells from PBMCs. Subset defined: CD45RA+ positively selected. Receptors were obtained from a man between 18 and 29 years old in good health. Some clones in this sample may be carry-over from other donors' samples.

The chain combines TRBV5-1 with TRBJ2-7; a possible D gene is TRBD2 (6 bases). V dropped 4 bases and J dropped 9 bases, with 20 bases sitting between them. This CDR3 is built from 14 residues. The germline V gene encodes CDR1 SGHRS and CDR2 YFSETQ. CDR3 coding DNA: TGCGCCAGCAGCGGGGTCAGCCCTCGGAGGGCGCAGTACTTC. This translates into CASSGVSPRRAQYF.

The chain employs TRBV15 and TRBJ2-5; tentative D call: TRBD2 (6 bases). The CDR3 is 15 amino acids. Trimming took 1 base from V and 0 from J, leaving 9 bases between them. Germline V gene sequence: CDR1 LNHNV, CDR2 YYDKDF (reference sequence). CDR3 protein: CATSRGQRDQETQYF. The CDR3 DNA sequence: TGTGCCACCAGCAGAGGGCAGCGGGACCAAGAGACCCAGTACTTC.

V and J are TRBV6-5 and TRBJ2-1, with D unresolved. The CDR3 contains 13 residues. CDR1 is MNHEY, CDR2 SVGAGI, per germline. The V and J ends lost 7 bases and 2 bases respectively, with 9 bases between them. The CDR3 loop reads CASTEGPYNEQFF. The DNA for the CDR3 is TGTGCCAGCACCGAAGGCCCCTACAATGAGCAGTTCTTC.

The chain has TRBV5-1 and TRBJ2-7; D uncertain. The germline V and J ends were trimmed by 3 bases and 1 base, with 8 bases remaining between them. Per germline, CDR1 SGHRS and CDR2 YFSETQ. CDR3 size: 13 residues. CDR3 loop: CASSSARSYEQYF. The CDR3 nucleotides read TGCGCCAGCAGCTCGGCTCGGTCCTACGAGCAGTACTTC.

The rearrangement uses TRBV7-8 and TRBJ1-1; D is uncertain. The V gene lost 3 bases and the J gene lost 0 bases, with 11 bases spanning the gap. In germline, CDR1 is SGHVS, CDR2 FQNEAQ. The CDR3 runs 15 residues. CDR3 nucleotides: TGTGCCAGCAGCTTCGTCCCATACATGAACACTGAAGCTTTCTTT. This gives the protein CASSFVPYMNTEAFF.

This chain joins TRBV27 and TRBJ2-7, with 7 bases lining up with TRBD1. CDR1 and CDR2 (germline): MNHEY, SMNVEV (reference sequence). The CDR3 spans 12 residues. Losses at the gene ends were 1 base for V and 7 bases for J; bases not matched to a gene: 1. CDR3 coding DNA: TGTGCCAGCAGTTTATTACAGGGGGAGCAGTACTTC. Amino acids: CASSLLQGEQYF.

The chain joins TRBV28 to TRBJ1-5; D gene unclear. Germline assignment: CDR1 MDHEN and CDR2 SYDVKM. V dropped 3 bases and J dropped 0 bases, with 12 bases sitting between them. The CDR3 is 16 amino acids. CDR3: CASSFRAAISNQPQHF. CDR3 nucleotides: TGTGCCAGCAGTTTTAGAGCAGCCATTAGCAATCAGCCCCAGCATTTT.

This chain uses TRBV10-3 with TRBJ1-1, with D possibly being TRBD1 (6 bases). The CDR3 spans 15 residues. Trimming took off 2 bases at V and 1 base at J, with 11 bases between the two ends. Germline V gene data show CDR1 as ENHRY and CDR2 as SYGVKD. CDR3 protein: CAISETQGRNTEAFF. CDR3 DNA sequence: TGTGCCATCAGTGAGACCCAGGGGCGGAACACTGAAGCTTTCTTT.

V is TRBV2 and J is TRBJ1-6; no clear D gene. The CDR3 extends over 12 amino acids. V gave up 2 bases and J gave up 11 bases, with 7 bases separating them. Germline values: CDR1 SNHLY, CDR2 FYNNEI. DNA of the CDR3: TGTGCCAGCAGTGAAATTTTCCCACCCCTCCACTTT. Its translation is CASSEIFPPLHF.

The rearrangement links TRBV7-2 to TRBJ2-5; D possibly corresponds to TRBD1 (5 bases). CDR3 length: 13 amino acids. Trimming removed 2 bases at V and 2 bases at J, with 6 bases between. Germline lookup yields CDR1 SGHTA and CDR2 FQGNSA. The CDR3 sequence: CASSLHRQETQYF. DNA for the CDR3: TGTGCCAGCAGCTTACACAGGCAAGAGACCCAGTACTTC.

The chain couples TRBV30 to TRBJ2-5, with D possibly called TRBD1 or TRBD2 (5 bases each). The CDR3 contains 17 residues. From germline, CDR1 is GTSNPN and CDR2 SVGIG (reference sequence). Trimming removed 3 bases at V and 1 base at J, with 21 bases between. The CDR3 DNA reads as TGTGCCTGGAGAAACCGTGGGACGAGAACACTCCAAGAGACCCAGTACTTC. Residues: CAWRNRGTRTLQETQYF.

The chain has TRBV7-2 and TRBJ2-3, with D uncertain. CDR1 is SGHTA, CDR2 FQGNSA, per germline. The CDR3 spans 13 residues. The ends were cut back, 4 bases at V and 3 bases at J, with 8 bases in the middle. The DNA of the CDR3 is TGTGCCAGCAGCTCAAGAATTACAGATACGCAGTATTTT. Its translation is CASSSRITDTQYF.

This clone was observed once. V and J are TRBV6-6 and TRBJ2-2; possible D gene TRBD2, 6 bases. The CDR3 has 15 amino acids. Trimming cost V 7 bases and J 6 bases, with 18 bases left between them. CDR1 is MNHNY, CDR2 SVGAGI, per germline (reference sequence). This CDR3 is CASIEGAGLAGELFF. DNA of the CDR3: TGTGCCAGCATCGAGGGCGCGGGATTGGCCGGGGAGCTGTTTTTT.

The rearrangement links TRBV18 to TRBJ2-3; 7 nucleotides match TRBD1. V dropped 4 bases and J dropped 0; count of bases not matched to a gene: 4. The CDR3 is 15 amino acids. Germline V gives CDR1 KGHSH, CDR2 LQKENI. CDR3 sequence (DNA): TGTGCCAGCTCACGTGGGACAGCCAGCACAGATACGCAGTATTTT. Translated: CASSRGTASTDTQYF.

The chain links TRBV11-2 to TRBJ2-5, with a tentative D call TRBD1 (6 bases). The V end was cut by 1 base, the J end by 5 bases, with 14 bases between. From germline, CDR1 is SGHAT and CDR2 FQNNGV. The CDR3 is 15 amino acids. In nucleotides, the CDR3 is TGTGCCAGCAGCTTAGGCGGGTACAGGGTGGAGACCCAGTACTTC. Amino acid sequence: CASSLGGYRVETQYF. The full variable domain, completed using reference TRBV11-2 and TRBJ2-5, is EAGVAQSPRYKIIEKRQSVAFWCNPISGHATLYWYQQILGQGPKLLIQFQNNGVVDDSQLPKDRFSAERLKGVDSTLKIQPAKLEDSAVYLCASSLGGYRVETQYFGPGTRLLVL.

J is TRBJ1-6 and V is TRBV30; D gene ambiguous. V lost 0 bases, J lost 6 bases, and 6 bases lay in between. This CDR3 spans 13 amino acids. Germline loops: CDR1 GTSNPN, CDR2 SVGIG (reference sequence). CDR3 nucleotides: TGTGCCTGGAGTGTACGAGTTAATTCACCCCTCCACTTT. It translates to CAWSVRVNSPLHF.

The chain combines TRBV7-9 with TRBJ1-6, with no clear D. CDR1 SEHNR and CDR2 FQNEAQ come from the germline V gene (reference sequence). Between the trimmed V and J ends, which lost 4 bases and 6 bases, there was a span of 13 bases. There are 15 residues in the CDR3. The CDR3 DNA follows: TGTGCCAGCAGCTCCAGGAATCTGGGTAATTCACCCCTCCACTTT. It codes for CASSSRNLGNSPLHF.

Note on this clone: The same CDR3 also results from other DNA sequences found in this sample. The chain has TRBV5-1 and TRBJ2-1, with D perhaps TRBD1 or TRBD2 (5 bases each). The CDR3 runs to 15 residues. Germline V gene data show CDR1 as SGHRS and CDR2 as YFSETQ. With 0 bases removed from V and 0 bases from J, the gap between germline ends came to 7 bases. CDR3 DNA sequence: TGCGCCAGCAGCTTGGGGGGACGCTCCTACAATGAGCAGTTCTTC. Its translation: CASSLGGRSYNEQFF.

The V gene is TRBV9, the J gene TRBJ2-3; D gene unclear. This CDR3 comprises 15 residues. Trimming removed 0 bases at V and 6 bases at J, with 14 bases between. Looked up from germline, CDR1 is SGDLS and CDR2 is YYNGEE. The CDR3 DNA reads TGTGCCAGCAGCGTAGAAACCGTGGGTGGCGATACGCAGTATTTT. Its protein is CASSVETVGGDTQYF.

This clone has a single count. The chain has TRBV6-5 and TRBJ1-6; D perhaps matches TRBD1 (6 bases). V lost 0 bases to trimming and J lost 9 bases, with 15 bases between them. Per germline, CDR1 MNHEY and CDR2 SVGAGI. This CDR3 spans 16 amino acids. The CDR3 spells CASSYSKQGGTSPLHF. Here the CDR3 DNA reads TGTGCCAGCAGTTACTCCAAACAGGGCGGTACTTCACCCCTCCACTTT.

The chain links TRBV29-1 to TRBJ2-3; no reliable D call. The V gene's germline CDR1 is SQVTM and CDR2 ANQGSEA. The CDR3 loop spans 11 amino acids. Trimming took 2 bases from V and 5 from J, leaving 5 bases between them. CDR3 sequence reads: CSVEFRDTQYF. In DNA form, the CDR3 reads TGCAGCGTTGAATTTAGAGATACGCAGTATTTT.

The CDR3 DNA reads as TGTGCCAGCTCCCGCGGGGGCAAGAGCTCTGGAAACACCATATATTTT. This sequence encodes CASSRGGKSSGNTIYF. This chain joins TRBV18 and TRBJ1-3, with D maybe TRBD1 (6 bases). Trimming removed 6 bases from V and 0 bases from J, with 15 bases in between. CDR1 is KGHSH, CDR2 LQKENI, per germline. The CDR3 consists of 16 residues.

This clone has a single count. This rearrangement joins TRBV30 to TRBJ1-5; no definite D call. This CDR3 region has 13 residues. The V gene's germline CDR1 is GTSNPN and CDR2 SVGIG (reference sequence). V was cut by 3 bases and J by 4 bases, with 10 bases left in between. Here the CDR3 reads CAWSAGNNQPQHF. The CDR3 DNA is TGTGCCTGGAGCGCAGGAAATAATCAGCCCCAGCATTTT.

The chain employs TRBV9 and TRBJ1-1; D ambiguous. The CDR3 consists of 15 residues. The V end was cut by 3 bases, the J end by 4 bases, with 16 bases between. Germline V gives CDR1 SGDLS, CDR2 YYNGEE. The CDR3 DNA sequence: TGTGCCAGCAGCGCCTCCTCCGGGAGCCCCACTGAAGCTTTCTTT. This translates into CASSASSGSPTEAFF. Filled out from reference TRBV9 and TRBJ1-1, the complete variable domain reads DSGVTQTPKHLITATGQRVTLRCSPRSGDLSVYWYQQSLDQGLQFLIQYYNGEERAKGNILERFSAQQFPDLHSELNLSSLELGDSALYFCASSASSGSPTEAFFGQGTRLTVV.